This paragraph reports one TCR beta chain. Germline V gene sequence: CDR1 LNHDA, CDR2 SQIVND (reference sequence). The ends were cut back, 1 base at V and 5 bases at J, with 11 bases in the middle. The CDR3 has 15 amino acids. This entry belongs to a study of blood T cell repertoires in COVID-19. Study as a whole: Researchers got acute and convalescent COVID-19 samples from the United States, Italy and Spain. PBMCs, B-cell-depleted T cells, or T cells were the source of the cDNA or gDNA that made up the material.

Participants reported their clinical history, and cohort assignment relied on those reports. The authors' processing: It was from reference gene primer amplification that nucleated cell counts were estimated. Clones were sequenced by immunoSEQ multiplex PCR, and TCRdb holds only the in-frame ones, with some missing. V and J calls and clone size follow that table, whereas D and trimming were derived from the DNA. Of roughly 220,000 clones listed, about 90% were seen once; the top ten hold roughly 14%. The sample consisted of PBMCs or T cells enriched from blood (not recorded which). The V gene is TRBV19, the J gene TRBJ2-2; D unresolved. The TCR was taken from a woman in her 50s with acute COVID-19. CDR3 sequence reads: CASSIVPEKTGELFF. CDR3 coding DNA: TGTGCCAGTAGTATAGTCCCCGAGAAAACCGGGGAGCTGTTTTTT.